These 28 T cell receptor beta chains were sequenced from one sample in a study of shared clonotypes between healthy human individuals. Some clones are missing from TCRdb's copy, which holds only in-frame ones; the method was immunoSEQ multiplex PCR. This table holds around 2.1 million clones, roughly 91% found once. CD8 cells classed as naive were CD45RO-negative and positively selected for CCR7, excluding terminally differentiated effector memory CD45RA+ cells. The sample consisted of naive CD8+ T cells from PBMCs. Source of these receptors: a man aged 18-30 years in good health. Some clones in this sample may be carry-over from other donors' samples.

CDR3 coding DNA: TGTGCCAGCACCCATAGCGGGAGGATGGTTGAGCAGTTCTTC. Translation: CASTHSGRMVEQFF. V is TRBV27 and J is TRBJ2-1; 10 positions match TRBD2. The CDR3 is made up of 14 amino acids. J lost 9 bases, V lost 7 bases, and 9 bases had no gene match. Per germline, CDR1 MNHEY and CDR2 SMNVEV (reference sequence).

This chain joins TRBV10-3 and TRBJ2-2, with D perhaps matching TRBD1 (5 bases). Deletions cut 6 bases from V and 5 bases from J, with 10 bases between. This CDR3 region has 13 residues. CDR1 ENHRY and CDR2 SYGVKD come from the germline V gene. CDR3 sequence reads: CAIRTVLTGELFF. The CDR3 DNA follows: TGTGCCATCAGGACAGTGTTGACCGGGGAGCTGTTTTTT.

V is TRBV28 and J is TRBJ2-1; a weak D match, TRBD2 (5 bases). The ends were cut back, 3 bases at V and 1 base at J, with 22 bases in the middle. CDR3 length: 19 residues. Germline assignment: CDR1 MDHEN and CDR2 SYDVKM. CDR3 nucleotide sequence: TGTGCCAGCAGTTTTGGGTCCGGGGAGCCGCAAGGATCCTACAATGAGCAGTTCTTC. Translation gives CASSFGSGEPQGSYNEQFF.

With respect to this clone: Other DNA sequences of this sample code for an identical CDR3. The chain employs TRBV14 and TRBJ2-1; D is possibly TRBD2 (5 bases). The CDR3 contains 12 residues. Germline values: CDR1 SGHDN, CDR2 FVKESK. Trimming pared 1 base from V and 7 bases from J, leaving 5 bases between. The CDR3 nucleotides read TGTGCCAGCAGCCAAGGAGGGAATGAGCAGTTCTTC. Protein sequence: CASSQGGNEQFF.

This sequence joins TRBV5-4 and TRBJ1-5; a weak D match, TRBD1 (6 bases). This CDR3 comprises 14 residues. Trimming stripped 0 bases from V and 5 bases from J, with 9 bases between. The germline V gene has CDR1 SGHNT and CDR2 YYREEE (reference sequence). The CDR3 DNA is TGTGCCAGCAGCTTGGTTGGACAGTATCAGCCCCAGCATTTT. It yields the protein CASSLVGQYQPQHF.

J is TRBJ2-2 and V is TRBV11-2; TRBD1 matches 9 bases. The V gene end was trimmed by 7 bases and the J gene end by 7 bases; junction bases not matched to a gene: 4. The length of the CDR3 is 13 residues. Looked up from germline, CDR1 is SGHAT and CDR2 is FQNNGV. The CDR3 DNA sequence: TGTGCCAGCAATACAGGGGGCAGCGGGGAGCTGTTTTTT. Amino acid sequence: CASNTGGSGELFF.

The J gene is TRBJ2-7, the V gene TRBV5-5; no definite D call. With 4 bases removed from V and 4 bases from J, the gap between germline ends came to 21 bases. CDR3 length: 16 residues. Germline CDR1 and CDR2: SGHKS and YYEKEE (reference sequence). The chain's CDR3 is CASSPLVGRNPYEQYF. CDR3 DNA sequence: TGTGCCAGCAGCCCCTTAGTTGGCAGGAATCCGTACGAGCAGTACTTC.

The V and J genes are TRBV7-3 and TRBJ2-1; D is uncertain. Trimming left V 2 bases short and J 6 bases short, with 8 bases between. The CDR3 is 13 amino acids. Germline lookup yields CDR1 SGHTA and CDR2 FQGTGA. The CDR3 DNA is TGTGCCAGCAGCTTATTGCGGCCCAATGAGCAGTTCTTC. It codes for CASSLLRPNEQFF.

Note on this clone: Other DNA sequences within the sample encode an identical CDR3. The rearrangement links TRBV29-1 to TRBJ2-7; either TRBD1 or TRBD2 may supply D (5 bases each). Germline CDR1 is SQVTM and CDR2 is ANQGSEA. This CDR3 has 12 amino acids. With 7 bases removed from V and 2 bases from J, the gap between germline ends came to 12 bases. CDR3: CSARTGPYEQYF. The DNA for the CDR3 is TGCAGCGCCCGTACGGGGCCCTACGAGCAGTACTTC.

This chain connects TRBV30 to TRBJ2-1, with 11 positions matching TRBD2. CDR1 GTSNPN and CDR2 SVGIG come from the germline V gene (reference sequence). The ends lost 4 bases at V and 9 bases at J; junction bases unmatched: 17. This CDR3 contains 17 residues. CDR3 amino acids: CAWTGTLSGRALGEQFF. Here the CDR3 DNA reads TGTGCCTGGACCGGTACACTTAGCGGGAGGGCCTTGGGTGAGCAGTTCTTC.

CDR3: CASSLDRFRTGGTEAFF. In DNA form, the CDR3 reads TGTGCCAGCAGCTTAGATCGTTTTAGGACAGGGGGCACTGAAGCTTTCTTT. J is TRBJ1-1 and V is TRBV11-2; 10 positions match TRBD1. V shed 0 bases, J shed 4 bases, and the junction held 8 bases outside the gene matches. Germline-derived CDR1 and CDR2 are SGHAT and FQNNGV. This CDR3 is built from 17 residues. Together with reference TRBV11-2 and TRBJ1-1, the CDR3 gives the full variable domain: EAGVAQSPRYKIIEKRQSVAFWCNPISGHATLYWYQQILGQGPKLLIQFQNNGVVDDSQLPKDRFSAERLKGVDSTLKIQPAKLEDSAVYLCASSLDRFRTGGTEAFFGQGTRLTVV.

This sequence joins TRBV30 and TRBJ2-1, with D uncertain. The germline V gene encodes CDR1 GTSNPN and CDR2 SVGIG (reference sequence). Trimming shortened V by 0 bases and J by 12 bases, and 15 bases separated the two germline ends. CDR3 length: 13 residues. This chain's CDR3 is CAWSVGSPLGQFF. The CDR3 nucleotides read TGTGCCTGGAGTGTAGGCTCCCCTCTGGGGCAGTTCTTC.

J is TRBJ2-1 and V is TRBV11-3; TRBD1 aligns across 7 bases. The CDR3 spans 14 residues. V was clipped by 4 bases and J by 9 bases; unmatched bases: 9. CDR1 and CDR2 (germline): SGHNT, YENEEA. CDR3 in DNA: TGTGCCAGCAGCTCACGACAGGGAGAGGTTGAGCAGTTCTTC. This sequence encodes CASSSRQGEVEQFF.

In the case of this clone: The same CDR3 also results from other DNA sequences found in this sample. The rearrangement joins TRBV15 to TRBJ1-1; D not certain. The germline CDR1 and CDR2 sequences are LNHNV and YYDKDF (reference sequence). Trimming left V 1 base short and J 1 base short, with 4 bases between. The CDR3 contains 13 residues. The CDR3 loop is CATSRVANTEAFF. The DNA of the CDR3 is TGTGCCACCAGCAGAGTGGCGAACACTGAAGCTTTCTTT.

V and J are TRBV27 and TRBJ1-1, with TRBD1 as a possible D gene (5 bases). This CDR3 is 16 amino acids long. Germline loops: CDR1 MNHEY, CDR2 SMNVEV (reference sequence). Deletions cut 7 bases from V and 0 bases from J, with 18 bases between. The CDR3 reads CASKSGAGTMNTEAFF. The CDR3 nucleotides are TGTGCCAGCAAGAGCGGGGCAGGGACCATGAACACTGAAGCTTTCTTT.

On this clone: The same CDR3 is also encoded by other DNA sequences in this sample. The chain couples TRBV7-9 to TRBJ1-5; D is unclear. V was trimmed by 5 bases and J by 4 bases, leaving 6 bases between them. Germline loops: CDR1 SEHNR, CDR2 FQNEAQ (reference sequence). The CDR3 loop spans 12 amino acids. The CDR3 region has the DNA TGTGCCAGCAGCCTTACTAATCAGCCCCAGCATTTT. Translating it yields CASSLTNQPQHF.

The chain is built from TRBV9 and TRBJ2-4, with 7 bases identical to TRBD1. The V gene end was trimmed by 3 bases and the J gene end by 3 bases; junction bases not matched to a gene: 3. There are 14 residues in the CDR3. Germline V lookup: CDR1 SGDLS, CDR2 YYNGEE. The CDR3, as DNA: TGTGCCAGCAGCGACCGGGACAGCAAAAACATTCAGTACTTC. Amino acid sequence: CASSDRDSKNIQYF.

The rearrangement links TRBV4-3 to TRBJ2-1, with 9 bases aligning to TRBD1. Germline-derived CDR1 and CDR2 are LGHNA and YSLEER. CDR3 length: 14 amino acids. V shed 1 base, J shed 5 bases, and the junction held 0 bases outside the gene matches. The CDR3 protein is CASSQGQGDNEQFF. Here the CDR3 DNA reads TGCGCCAGCAGCCAAGGACAGGGGGACAATGAGCAGTTCTTC.

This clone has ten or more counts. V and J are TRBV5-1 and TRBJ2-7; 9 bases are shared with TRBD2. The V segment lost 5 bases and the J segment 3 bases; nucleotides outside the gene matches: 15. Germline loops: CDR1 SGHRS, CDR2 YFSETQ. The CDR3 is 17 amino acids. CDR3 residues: CASSLVGRAGGFYEQYF. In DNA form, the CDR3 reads TGCGCCAGCAGTCTCGTAGGGCGAGCGGGAGGCTTCTACGAGCAGTACTTC.

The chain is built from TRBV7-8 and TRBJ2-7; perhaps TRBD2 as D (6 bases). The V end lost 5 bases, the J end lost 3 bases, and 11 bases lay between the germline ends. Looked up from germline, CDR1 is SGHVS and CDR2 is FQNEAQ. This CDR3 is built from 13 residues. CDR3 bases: TGTGCCAGCAGCAGCGGGTTGGACTACGAGCAGTACTTC. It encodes CASSSGLDYEQYF. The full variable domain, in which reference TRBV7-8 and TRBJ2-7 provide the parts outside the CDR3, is GAGVSQSPRYKVAKRGQDVALRCDPISGHVSLFWYQQALGQGPEFLTYFQNEAQLDKSGLPSDRFFAERPEGSVSTLKIQRTQQEDSAVYLCASSSGLDYEQYFGPGTRLTVT.

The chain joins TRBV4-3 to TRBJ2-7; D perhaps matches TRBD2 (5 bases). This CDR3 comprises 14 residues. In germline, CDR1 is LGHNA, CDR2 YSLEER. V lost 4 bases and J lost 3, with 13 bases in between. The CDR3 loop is CASSPDGEYYEQYF. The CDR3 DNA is TGCGCCAGCAGCCCGGACGGGGAGTACTACGAGCAGTACTTC.

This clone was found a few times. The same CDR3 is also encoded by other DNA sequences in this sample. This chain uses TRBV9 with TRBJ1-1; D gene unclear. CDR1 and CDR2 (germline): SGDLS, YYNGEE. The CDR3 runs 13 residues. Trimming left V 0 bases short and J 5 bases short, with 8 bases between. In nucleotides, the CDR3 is TGTGCCAGCAGCGTAGGAGGAAGGACTGAAGCTTTCTTT. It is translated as CASSVGGRTEAFF.

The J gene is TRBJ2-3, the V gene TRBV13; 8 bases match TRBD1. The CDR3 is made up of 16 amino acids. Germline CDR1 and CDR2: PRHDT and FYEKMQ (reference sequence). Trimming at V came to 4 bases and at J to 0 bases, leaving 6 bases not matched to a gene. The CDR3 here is CASSSRTGNSTDTQYF. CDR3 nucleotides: TGTGCCAGCAGCTCAAGGACAGGGAATAGCACAGATACGCAGTATTTT.

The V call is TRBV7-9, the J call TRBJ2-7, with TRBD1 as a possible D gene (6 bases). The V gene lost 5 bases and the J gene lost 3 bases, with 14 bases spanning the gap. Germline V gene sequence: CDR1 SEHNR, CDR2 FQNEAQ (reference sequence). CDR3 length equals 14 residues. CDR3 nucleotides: TGTGCCAGCAGCCCACGGACAGCGCACTACGAGCAGTACTTC. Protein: CASSPRTAHYEQYF. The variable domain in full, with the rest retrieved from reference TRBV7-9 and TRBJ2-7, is DTGVSQNPRHKITKRGQNVTFRCDPISEHNRLYWYRQTLGQGPEFLTYFQNEAQLEKSRLLSDRFSAERPKGSFSTLEIQRTEQGDSAMYLCASSPRTAHYEQYFGPGTRLTVT.

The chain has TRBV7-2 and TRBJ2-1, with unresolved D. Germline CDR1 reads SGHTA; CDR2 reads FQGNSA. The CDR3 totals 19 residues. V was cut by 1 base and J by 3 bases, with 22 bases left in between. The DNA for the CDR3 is TGTGCCAGCAGCTTAGGGGCCCCTGGCGGCCCTGGGTACTACAATGAGCAGTTCTTC. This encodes CASSLGAPGGPGYYNEQFF.

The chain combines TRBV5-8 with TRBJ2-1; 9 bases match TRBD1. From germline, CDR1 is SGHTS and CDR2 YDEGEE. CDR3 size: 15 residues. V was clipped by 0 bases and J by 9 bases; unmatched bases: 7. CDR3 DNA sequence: TGTGCCAGCAGCTTGGGACAGGGGGTCATCGGTGAGCAGTTCTTC. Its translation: CASSLGQGVIGEQFF.

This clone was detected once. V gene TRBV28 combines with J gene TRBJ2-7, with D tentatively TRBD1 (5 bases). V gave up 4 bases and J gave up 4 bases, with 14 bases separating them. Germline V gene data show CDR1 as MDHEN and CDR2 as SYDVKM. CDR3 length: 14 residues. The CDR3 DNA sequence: TGTGCCAGCAGTTCCAGACAGCTACTTTACGAGCAGTACTTC. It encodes CASSSRQLLYEQYF.

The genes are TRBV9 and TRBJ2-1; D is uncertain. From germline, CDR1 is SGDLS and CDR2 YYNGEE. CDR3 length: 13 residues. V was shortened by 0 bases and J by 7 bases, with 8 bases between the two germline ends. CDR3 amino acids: CASSVGFGNEQFF. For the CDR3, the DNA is TGTGCCAGCAGCGTAGGGTTCGGGAATGAGCAGTTCTTC.